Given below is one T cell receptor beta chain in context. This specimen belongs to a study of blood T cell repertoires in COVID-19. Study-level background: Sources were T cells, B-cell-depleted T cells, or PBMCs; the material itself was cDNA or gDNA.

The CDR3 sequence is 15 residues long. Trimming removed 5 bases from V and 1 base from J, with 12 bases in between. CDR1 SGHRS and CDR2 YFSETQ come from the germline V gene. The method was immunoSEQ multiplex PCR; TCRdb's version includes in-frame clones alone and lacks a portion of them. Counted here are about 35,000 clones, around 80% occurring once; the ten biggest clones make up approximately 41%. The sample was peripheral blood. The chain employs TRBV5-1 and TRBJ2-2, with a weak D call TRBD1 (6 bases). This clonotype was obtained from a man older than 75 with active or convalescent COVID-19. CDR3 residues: CASSVGTQNTGELFF. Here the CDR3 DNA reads TGCGCCAGCAGTGTAGGGACACAGAACACCGGGGAGCTGTTTTTT.